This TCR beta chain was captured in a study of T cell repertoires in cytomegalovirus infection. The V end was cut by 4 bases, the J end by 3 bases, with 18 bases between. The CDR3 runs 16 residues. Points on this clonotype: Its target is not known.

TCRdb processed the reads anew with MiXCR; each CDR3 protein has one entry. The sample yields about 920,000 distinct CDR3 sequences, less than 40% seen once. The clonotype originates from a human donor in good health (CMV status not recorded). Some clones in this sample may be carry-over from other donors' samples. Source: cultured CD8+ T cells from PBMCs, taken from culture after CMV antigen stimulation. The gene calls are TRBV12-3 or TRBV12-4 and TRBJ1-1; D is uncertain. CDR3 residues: CASSYSAHYRHTEAFF. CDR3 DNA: TGTGCCAGCAGTTACAGCGCTCATTACCGGCACACTGAAGCTTTCTTT.